This T cell receptor beta chain was documented in a study of post-analysis software for immune sequencing data. At the level of the study: Progressive-relapsing, secondary progressive and relapsing-remitting multiple sclerosis were among the disease courses included.

Included in the TCR beta cDNA libraries were unique molecular identifiers. It was from about 0.94 to 9.7 million T cells that 530,000 or so cDNA molecules came. TCRdb fed the PCR reads into MiXCR, producing one record per CDR3 protein. The sample has about 820,000 distinct CDR3 sequences; roughly 58% are singletons. Study findings and constraints: In patients, TRBV5-6, TRBV5-1 and TRBV20-1 belonged to five or six TRBV segments found more frequently than in controls. Multiple sclerosis was associated with a significant reduction in normalized Chao1 diversity relative to controls.

V lost 3 bases, J lost 6 bases, and 11 bases lay in between. Germline V gene lookup returns CDR1 SGHTA and CDR2 FQGNSA. The CDR3 sequence is 14 residues long. Notes on this clonotype: Antigen: not known.

J is TRBJ1-4 and V is TRBV7-2, with D tentatively TRBD1 (5 bases). The sequence was obtained from a girl aged 5-17 years with multiple sclerosis. The specimen was blood. This CDR3 reads CASSLRQGYEKLFF. As DNA, the CDR3 is TGTGCCAGCAGCTTGCGGCAGGGTTATGAAAAACTGTTTTTT.